This T cell receptor beta chain was identified during a study of cytomegalovirus exposure and HLA in healthy donors. Study-level results: Most TCR sequences were rare, but some public TCRs occurred in many donors.

This clone appeared once. Its antigen remains unknown. Generated by immunoSEQ multiplex PCR, the TCRdb table keeps only in-frame clones and is missing some. The sample includes 100,000 to 150,000 clones, roughly 89% of them seen just once. V lost 3 bases and J lost 7, with 15 bases in between. This CDR3 contains 13 residues. Germline V gene lookup returns CDR1 GTSNPN and CDR2 SVGIG (reference sequence). The chain uses TRBV30 and TRBJ1-1; a possible D gene is TRBD1 (5 bases). The TCR comes from a woman between 18 and 29 years old in good health and CMV-seronegative. The sequenced material came from PBMCs. Here the CDR3 reads CAWSERQYGEAFF. Written as DNA, the CDR3 is TGTGCCTGGAGCGAAAGACAGTACGGTGAAGCTTTCTTT.